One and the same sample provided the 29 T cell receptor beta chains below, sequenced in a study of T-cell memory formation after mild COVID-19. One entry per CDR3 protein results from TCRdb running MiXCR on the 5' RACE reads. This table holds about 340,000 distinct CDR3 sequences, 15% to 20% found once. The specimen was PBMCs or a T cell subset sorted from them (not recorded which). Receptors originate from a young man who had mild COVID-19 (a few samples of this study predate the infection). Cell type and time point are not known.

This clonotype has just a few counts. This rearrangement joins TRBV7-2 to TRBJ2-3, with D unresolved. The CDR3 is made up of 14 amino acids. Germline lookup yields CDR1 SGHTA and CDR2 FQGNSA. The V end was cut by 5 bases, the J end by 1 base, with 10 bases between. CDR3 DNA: TGTGCCAGCAGCGACCGGACCCGCACAGATACGCAGTATTTT. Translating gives CASSDRTRTDTQYF.

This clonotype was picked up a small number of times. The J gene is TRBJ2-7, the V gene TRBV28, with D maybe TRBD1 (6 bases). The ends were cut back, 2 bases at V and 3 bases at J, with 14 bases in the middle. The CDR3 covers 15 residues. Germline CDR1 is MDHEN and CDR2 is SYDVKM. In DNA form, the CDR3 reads TGTGCCAGCAGTTTAGTGACAGGAGGATACTACGAGCAGTACGTC. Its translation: CASSLVTGGYYEQYV.

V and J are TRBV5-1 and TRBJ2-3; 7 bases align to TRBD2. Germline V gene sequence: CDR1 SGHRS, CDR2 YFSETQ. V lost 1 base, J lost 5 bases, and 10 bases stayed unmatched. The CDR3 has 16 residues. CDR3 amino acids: CASSLLAPREEDTQYF. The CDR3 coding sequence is TGCGCCAGCAGCTTGTTAGCTCCTCGGGAGGAAGATACGCAGTATTTT.

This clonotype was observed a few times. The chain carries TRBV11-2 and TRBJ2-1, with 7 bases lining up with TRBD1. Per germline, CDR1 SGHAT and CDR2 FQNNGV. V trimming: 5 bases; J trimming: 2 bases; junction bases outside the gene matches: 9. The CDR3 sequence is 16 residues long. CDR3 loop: CASSLLQGSTYNEQFF. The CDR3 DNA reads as TGTGCCAGCAGCCTGCTACAGGGGAGCACCTACAATGAGCAGTTCTTC.

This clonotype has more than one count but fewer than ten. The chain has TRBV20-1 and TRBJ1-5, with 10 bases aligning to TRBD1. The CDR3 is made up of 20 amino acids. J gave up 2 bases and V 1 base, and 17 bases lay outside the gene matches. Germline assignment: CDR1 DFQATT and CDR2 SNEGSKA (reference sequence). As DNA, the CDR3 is TGCAGTGCTAGAGGATCGACCGGGACAGGGGTTTTACGAGGCAATCAGCCCCAGCATTTT. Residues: CSARGSTGTGVLRGNQPQHF.

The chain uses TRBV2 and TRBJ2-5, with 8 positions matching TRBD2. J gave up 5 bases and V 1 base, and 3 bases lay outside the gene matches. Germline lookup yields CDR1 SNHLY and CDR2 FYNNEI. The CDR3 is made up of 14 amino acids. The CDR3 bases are TGTGCCAGCAGTGAAGGGAGCGGGGGTGAGACCCAGTACTTC. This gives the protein CASSEGSGGETQYF.

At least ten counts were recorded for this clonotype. The CDR3 sequence is CSARDLVGGDTQYF. The CDR3 coding sequence is TGCAGTGCTAGAGATCTGGTCGGGGGGGATACGCAGTATTTT. The chain has TRBV20-1 and TRBJ2-3; 7 positions match TRBD2. V shed 0 bases, J shed 6 bases, and the junction held 6 bases outside the gene matches. CDR3 length: 14 residues. Per the germline V gene, CDR1 is DFQATT and CDR2 is SNEGSKA (reference sequence).

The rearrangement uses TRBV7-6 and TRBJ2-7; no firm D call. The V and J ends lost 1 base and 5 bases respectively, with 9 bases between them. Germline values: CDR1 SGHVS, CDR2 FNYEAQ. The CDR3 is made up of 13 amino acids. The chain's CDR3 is CASSLGLLNEQYF. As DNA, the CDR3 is TGTGCCAGCAGCTTAGGACTCCTGAACGAGCAGTACTTC.

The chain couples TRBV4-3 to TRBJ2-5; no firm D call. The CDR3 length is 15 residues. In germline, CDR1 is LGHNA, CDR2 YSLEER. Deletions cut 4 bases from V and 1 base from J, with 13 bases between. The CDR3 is CASSPAPVTQETQYF. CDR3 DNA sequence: TGCGCCAGCAGCCCAGCCCCGGTAACCCAAGAGACCCAGTACTTC.

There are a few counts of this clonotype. CDR3 DNA: TGTGCCAGCAGCTCGAATCCGGGAAAACTGTTTTTT. This codes for CASSSNPGKLFF. J is TRBJ1-4 and V is TRBV4-2; unclear D gene. The CDR3 has 12 amino acids. Germline V CDR1 and CDR2: LGHNA, YNFKEQ. Trimming removed 5 bases from V and 10 bases from J, with 11 bases in between.

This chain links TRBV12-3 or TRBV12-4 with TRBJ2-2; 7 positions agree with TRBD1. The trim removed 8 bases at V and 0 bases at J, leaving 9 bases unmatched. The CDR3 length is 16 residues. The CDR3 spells CASCPLGTANTGELFF. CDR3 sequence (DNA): TGTGCCAGCTGTCCCCTCGGGACAGCGAACACCGGGGAGCTGTTTTTT.

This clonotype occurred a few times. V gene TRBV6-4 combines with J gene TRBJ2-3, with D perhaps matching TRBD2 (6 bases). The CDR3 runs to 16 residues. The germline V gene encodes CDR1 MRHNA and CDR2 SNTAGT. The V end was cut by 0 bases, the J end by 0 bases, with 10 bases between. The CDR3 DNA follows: TGTGCCAGCAGTGACTCAGGGGCGGGGAGCACAGATACGCAGTATTTT. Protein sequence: CASSDSGAGSTDTQYF.

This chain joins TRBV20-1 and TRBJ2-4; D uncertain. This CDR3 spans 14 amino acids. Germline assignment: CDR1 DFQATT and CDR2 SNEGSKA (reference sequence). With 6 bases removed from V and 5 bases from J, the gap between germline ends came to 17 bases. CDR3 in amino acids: CSAPVGPLENIQYF. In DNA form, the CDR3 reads TGCAGTGCCCCGGTAGGGCCTTTGGAAAACATTCAGTACTTC.

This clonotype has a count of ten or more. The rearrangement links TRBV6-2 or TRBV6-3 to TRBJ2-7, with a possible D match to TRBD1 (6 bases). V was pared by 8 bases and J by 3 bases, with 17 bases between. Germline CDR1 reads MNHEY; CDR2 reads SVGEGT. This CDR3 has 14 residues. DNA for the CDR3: TGTGCCAGCTCCCGGACAGTAGAATTCTACGAGCAGTACGTC. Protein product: CASSRTVEFYEQYV.

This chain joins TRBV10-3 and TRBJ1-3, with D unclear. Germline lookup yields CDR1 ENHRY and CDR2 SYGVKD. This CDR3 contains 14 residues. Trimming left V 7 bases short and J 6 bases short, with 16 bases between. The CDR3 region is CAIKLGVVENTIYF. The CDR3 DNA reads TGTGCCATCAAGCTCGGGGTCGTTGAAAACACCATATATTTT.

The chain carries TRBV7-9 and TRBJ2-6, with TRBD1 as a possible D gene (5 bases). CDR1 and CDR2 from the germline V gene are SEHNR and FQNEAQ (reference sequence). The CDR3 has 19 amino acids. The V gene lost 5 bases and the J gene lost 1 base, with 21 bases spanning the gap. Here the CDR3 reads CASSPQGRVVVSGANVLTF. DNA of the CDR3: TGTGCCAGCAGCCCCCAGGGTCGGGTGGTGGTATCTGGGGCCAACGTCCTGACTTTC.

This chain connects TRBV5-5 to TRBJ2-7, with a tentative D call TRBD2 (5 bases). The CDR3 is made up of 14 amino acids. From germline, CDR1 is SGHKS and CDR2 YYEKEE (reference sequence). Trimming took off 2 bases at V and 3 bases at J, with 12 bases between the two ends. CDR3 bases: TGTGCCAGCAGCTTTGTTGAGGGAAACTACGAGCAGTACGTC. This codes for CASSFVEGNYEQYV.

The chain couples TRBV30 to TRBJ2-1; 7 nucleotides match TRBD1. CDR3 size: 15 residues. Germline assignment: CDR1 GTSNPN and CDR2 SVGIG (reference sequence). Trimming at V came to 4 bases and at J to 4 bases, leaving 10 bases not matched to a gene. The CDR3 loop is CAWKVRDRIYNEQFF. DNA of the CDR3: TGTGCCTGGAAAGTTAGGGACAGAATATACAATGAGCAGTTCTTC. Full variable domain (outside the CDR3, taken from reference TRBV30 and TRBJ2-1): SQTIHQWPATLVQPVGSPLSLECTVEGTSNPNLYWYRQAAGRGLQLLFYSVGIGQISSEVPQNLSASRPQDRQFILSSKKLLLSDSGFYLCAWKVRDRIYNEQFFGPGTRLTVL.

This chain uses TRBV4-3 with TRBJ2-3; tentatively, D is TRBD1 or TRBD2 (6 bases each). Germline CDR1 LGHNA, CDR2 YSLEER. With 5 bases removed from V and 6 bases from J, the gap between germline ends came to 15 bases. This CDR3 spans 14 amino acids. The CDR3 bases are TGCGCCAGCAGCTACCGGGGGCGACGGGATACGCAGTATTTT. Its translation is CASSYRGRRDTQYF.

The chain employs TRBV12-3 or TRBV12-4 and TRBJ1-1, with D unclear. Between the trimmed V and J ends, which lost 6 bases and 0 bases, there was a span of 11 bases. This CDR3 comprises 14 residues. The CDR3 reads CASRESEVNTEAFF. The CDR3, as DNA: TGTGCCAGCAGGGAATCCGAGGTGAACACTGAAGCTTTCTTT.

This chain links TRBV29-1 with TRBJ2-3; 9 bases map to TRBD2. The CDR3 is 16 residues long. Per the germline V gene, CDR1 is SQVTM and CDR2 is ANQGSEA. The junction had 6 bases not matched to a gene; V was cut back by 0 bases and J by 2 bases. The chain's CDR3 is CSVEDRAGGYTDTQYF. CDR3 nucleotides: TGCAGCGTTGAAGATCGGGCGGGGGGGTACACAGATACGCAGTATTTT.

CDR3 nucleotide sequence: TGTGCCAGCAGTAGGCCAGGGTTAGAGACCCAGTACTTC. Encoded protein: CASSRPGLETQYF. The chain carries TRBV12-3 or TRBV12-4 and TRBJ2-5; D is possibly TRBD1 (5 bases). Deletions cut 5 bases from V and 4 bases from J, with 11 bases between. This CDR3 is 13 amino acids long.

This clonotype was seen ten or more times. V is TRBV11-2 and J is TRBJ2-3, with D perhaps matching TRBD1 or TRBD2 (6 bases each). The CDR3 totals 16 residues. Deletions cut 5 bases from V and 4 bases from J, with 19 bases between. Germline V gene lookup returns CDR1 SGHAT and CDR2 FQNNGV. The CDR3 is CASSQLRGQRPDTQYF. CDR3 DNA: TGTGCCAGCAGCCAACTTCGGGGGCAGCGACCAGATACGCAGTATTTT.

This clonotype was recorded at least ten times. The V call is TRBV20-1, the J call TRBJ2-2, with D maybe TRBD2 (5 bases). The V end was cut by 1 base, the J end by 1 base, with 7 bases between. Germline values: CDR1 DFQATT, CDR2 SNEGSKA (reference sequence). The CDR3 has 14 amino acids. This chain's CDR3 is CSARARGNTGELFF. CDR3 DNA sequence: TGCAGTGCTAGAGCTCGGGGGAACACCGGGGAGCTGTTTTTT.

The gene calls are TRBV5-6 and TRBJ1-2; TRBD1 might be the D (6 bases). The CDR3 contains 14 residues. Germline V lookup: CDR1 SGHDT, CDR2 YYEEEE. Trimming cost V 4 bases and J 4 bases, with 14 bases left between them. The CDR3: CASSPRGSIYGYTF. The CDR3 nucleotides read TGTGCCAGCAGCCCCAGGGGTTCCATCTATGGCTACACCTTC.

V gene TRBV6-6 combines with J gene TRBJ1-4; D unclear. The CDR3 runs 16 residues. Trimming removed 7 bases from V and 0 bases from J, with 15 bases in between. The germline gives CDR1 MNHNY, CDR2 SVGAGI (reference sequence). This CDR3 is CASTLRNGATNEKLFF. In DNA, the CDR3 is TGTGCCAGCACCCTAAGGAATGGTGCAACTAATGAAAAACTGTTTTTT.

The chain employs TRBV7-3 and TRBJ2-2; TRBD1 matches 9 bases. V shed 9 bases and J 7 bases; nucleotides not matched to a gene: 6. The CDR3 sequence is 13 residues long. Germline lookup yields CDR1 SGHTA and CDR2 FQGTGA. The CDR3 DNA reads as TGTGCCAGTACGGGACAGGGCGGCGGGGAGCTGTTTTTT. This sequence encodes CASTGQGGGELFF.

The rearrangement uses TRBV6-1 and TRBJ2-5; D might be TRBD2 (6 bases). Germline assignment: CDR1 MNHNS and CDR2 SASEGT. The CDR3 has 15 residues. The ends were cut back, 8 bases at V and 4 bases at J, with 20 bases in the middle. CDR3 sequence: CASSELMGGVETQYF. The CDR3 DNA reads TGTGCCAGCTCCGAGCTCATGGGGGGAGTAGAGACCCAGTACTTC.

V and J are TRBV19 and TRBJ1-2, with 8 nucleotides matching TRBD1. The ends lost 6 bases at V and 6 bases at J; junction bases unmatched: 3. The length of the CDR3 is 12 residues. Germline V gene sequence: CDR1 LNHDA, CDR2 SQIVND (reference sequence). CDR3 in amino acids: CASRTGAHGYTF. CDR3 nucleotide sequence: TGTGCCAGTAGGACAGGGGCCCATGGCTACACCTTC.